A single sample gave rise to the 30 T cell receptor beta chains below, sequenced in a study of T cells in Graves' hyperthyroidism and ophthalmopathy. Authors of the study amplified TCR beta CDR3 regions from RNA transcripts. First-round RT-PCR with HTBI primers amplified the TCR CDR3 region. TCRdb processed the multiplex PCR reads anew with MiXCR; each CDR3 protein has one entry. This sample has fewer than 800,000 distinct CDR3 sequences; about a sixth occur once, and the top ten carry around 7.7%. Sequencing was performed on blood. The receptors stem from a young man with Graves' hyperthyroidism.

V is TRBV5-1 and J is TRBJ2-3; D not resolved. Trimming cost V 0 bases and J 3 bases, with 8 bases left between them. Germline V gene sequence: CDR1 SGHRS, CDR2 YFSETQ. The CDR3 totals 14 residues. CDR3 region: CASSLGVGTDTQYF. CDR3 DNA sequence: TGCGCCAGCAGCTTGGGGGTCGGGACAGATACGCAGTATTTT.

This clonotype was counted ten times or more. The chain is built from TRBV20-1 and TRBJ2-7, with 7 nucleotides matching TRBD2. This CDR3 is built from 13 residues. Germline assignment: CDR1 DFQATT and CDR2 SNEGSKA (reference sequence). The V segment lost 8 bases and the J segment 1 base; nucleotides outside the gene matches: 8. CDR3 loop: CSSPGLQSYEQYF. DNA for the CDR3: TGCAGTTCACCGGGACTACAGTCCTACGAGCAGTACTTC.

There are a few counts of this clonotype. The genes are TRBV20-1 and TRBJ1-2; TRBD1 agrees at 7 bases. Germline V gene sequence: CDR1 DFQATT, CDR2 SNEGSKA (reference sequence). Trimming took 5 bases from V and 4 from J; bases not matched to a gene: 7. This CDR3 comprises 13 residues. The CDR3 nucleotides are TGCAGTGCTTACAGGGGCGAGAGCTATGGCTACACCTTC. It translates to CSAYRGESYGYTF.

This clonotype was detected only a few times. The chain links TRBV3-2 to TRBJ2-1; the table's TRBD2 call for D was not verified on the DNA. TRBV3-2 is given as a pseudogene. The CDR3 is 17 residues long. CDR3 protein: CASGTSGRAESYNEQFF. The CDR3 nucleotides are TGTGCCAGCGGGACTAGCGGGAGGGCCGAGTCCTACAATGAGCAGTTCTTC.

This clonotype was counted between two and nine times. The V and J genes are TRBV20-1 and TRBJ2-7, with TRBD2 matching 8 bases. V gave up 3 bases and J gave up 7 bases; unmatched junction bases: 11. Per germline, CDR1 DFQATT and CDR2 SNEGSKA (reference sequence). The CDR3 is 14 residues long. CDR3 sequence (DNA): TGCAGTGCTAGCTGGCGGGAGGCCGAAGGAGAGCAGTACTTC. Its translation is CSASWREAEGEQYF.

This clonotype was counted a few times. The chain joins TRBV6-2 or TRBV6-3 to TRBJ1-5; D is uncertain. This CDR3 spans 14 amino acids. The V end was cut by 2 bases, the J end by 11 bases, with 16 bases between. The germline CDR1 and CDR2 sequences are MNHEY and SVGEGT. As DNA, the CDR3 is TGTGCCAGCAGTTACCGGACGGATCGTGGGGCCCAGCATTTT. This encodes CASSYRTDRGAQHF.

This clonotype has a count of ten or more. The V gene is TRBV27, the J gene TRBJ2-2; 9 positions match TRBD2. CDR3 length: 18 amino acids. The junction had 10 bases not matched to a gene; V was cut back by 1 base and J by 4 bases. Germline V gene sequence: CDR1 MNHEY, CDR2 SMNVEV (reference sequence). CDR3 amino acids: CASSLLGGRAASTGELFF. The CDR3 DNA sequence: TGTGCCAGCAGTTTATTGGGCGGGAGGGCTGCGAGCACCGGGGAGCTGTTTTTT.

This clonotype was counted at least ten times. This chain uses TRBV27 with TRBJ2-1, with D hard to call. Between the trimmed V and J ends, which lost 5 bases and 1 base, there was a span of 12 bases. The CDR3 totals 15 residues. Germline CDR1 is MNHEY and CDR2 is SMNVEV (reference sequence). CDR3: CASSKPRRSYNEQFF. The CDR3, as DNA: TGTGCCAGCAGTAAACCTAGAAGGTCCTACAATGAGCAGTTCTTC.

The sample holds many counts of this clonotype. The chain uses TRBV20-1 and TRBJ2-3; 9 nucleotides agree with TRBD2. The V segment lost 0 bases and the J segment 3 bases; nucleotides outside the gene matches: 13. Looked up from germline, CDR1 is DFQATT and CDR2 is SNEGSKA (reference sequence). The CDR3 has 18 amino acids. CDR3 protein: CSARDRSGRRVWTDTQYF. The CDR3 region has the DNA TGCAGTGCTAGAGATAGAAGCGGGAGGCGGGTGTGGACAGATACGCAGTATTTT.

This clonotype was seen more than once but under ten times. The chain has TRBV13 and TRBJ2-5; TRBD2 might be the D (6 bases). The CDR3 sequence is 15 residues long. Per germline, CDR1 PRHDT and CDR2 FYEKMQ (reference sequence). V dropped 1 base and J dropped 4 bases, with 13 bases sitting between them. CDR3 sequence (DNA): TGTGCCAGCAGCTTAGACGGGAGCGGCCTAGAGACCCAGTACTTC. This translates into CASSLDGSGLETQYF.

V gene TRBV14 combines with J gene TRBJ2-7; TRBD2 matches 10 bases. The CDR3 loop spans 16 amino acids. With V trimmed by 6 bases and J by 5 bases, 13 bases remained unmatched. Germline CDR1 is SGHDN and CDR2 is FVKESK. CDR3: CASRRLAAGGVNEQYF. Written as DNA, the CDR3 is TGTGCCAGCAGACGTCTGGCAGCGGGAGGGGTGAACGAGCAGTACTTC.

This clonotype was seen ten or more times. J is TRBJ2-1 and V is TRBV7-9; either TRBD1 or TRBD2 may supply D (6 bases each). The V end lost 3 bases, the J end lost 7 bases, and 13 bases lay between the germline ends. Germline CDR1 reads SEHNR; CDR2 reads FQNEAQ (reference sequence). This CDR3 contains 14 residues. In DNA form, the CDR3 reads TGTGCCAGCAGCTTGCGACAGGAGGGGAATGAGCAGTTCTTC. Amino acids: CASSLRQEGNEQFF.

This clonotype was detected many times. The chain has TRBV15 and TRBJ2-1; a possible D gene is TRBD1 (6 bases). CDR1 is LNHNV and CDR2 is YYDKDF in the germline V gene (reference sequence). The CDR3 spans 15 residues. Between the trimmed V and J ends, which lost 6 bases and 9 bases, there was a span of 21 bases. The CDR3, as DNA: TGTGCCACCAGTACTCAGGGGAGCTGGGCCCGTGAGCAGTTCTTC. This translates into CATSTQGSWAREQFF.

This clonotype was observed a handful of times. This chain joins TRBV7-2 and TRBJ2-7; D possibly corresponds to TRBD1 (6 bases). Trimming pared 1 base from V and 2 bases from J, leaving 12 bases between. This CDR3 is built from 15 residues. Germline values: CDR1 SGHTA, CDR2 FQGNSA. The chain's CDR3 is CASSLGRGTTYEQYF. The CDR3 nucleotides are TGTGCCAGCAGCTTAGGTCGTGGGACAACCTACGAGCAGTACTTC.

In nucleotides, the CDR3 is TGCAGTGTCTCTACAGGGTCAAGAGGAAAACTGTTTTTT. Protein sequence: CSVSTGSRGKLFF. The V gene is TRBV20-1, the J gene TRBJ1-4; D perhaps matches TRBD1 (6 bases). This CDR3 has 13 residues. Trimming left V 7 bases short and J 10 bases short, with 19 bases between. Germline V lookup: CDR1 DFQATT, CDR2 SNEGSKA (reference sequence).

This clonotype was counted many times. The chain employs TRBV7-9 and TRBJ2-7, with D unresolved. Germline V gives CDR1 SEHNR, CDR2 FQNEAQ (reference sequence). The V and J ends lost 1 base and 5 bases respectively, with 12 bases between them. The CDR3 length is 14 residues. This CDR3 is CASSLDRPDHEQYF. The CDR3 nucleotides read TGTGCCAGCAGCTTAGATAGACCAGACCACGAGCAGTACTTC.

This clonotype was seen at least ten times. This rearrangement joins TRBV7-8 to TRBJ2-7; 7 bases are shared with TRBD1. Losses at the gene ends were 4 bases for V and 2 bases for J; bases not matched to a gene: 11. This CDR3 is 16 amino acids long. CDR1 and CDR2 (germline): SGHVS, FQNEAQ. In DNA, the CDR3 is TGTGCCAGCAGCTGGACCCCCCTGCAGGGGGCCTACGAGCAGTACTTC. Its translation is CASSWTPLQGAYEQYF.

This clonotype was observed a handful of times. The rearrangement joins TRBV7-2 to TRBJ1-6, with 7 bases fitting TRBD1. In germline, CDR1 is SGHTA, CDR2 FQGNSA. V dropped 5 bases and J dropped 8; count of bases not matched to a gene: 6. This CDR3 has 14 amino acids. CDR3 DNA sequence: TGTGCCAGCAGCCCATCGACAGGGTATTCACCCCTCCACTTT. Translated: CASSPSTGYSPLHF.

About this clonotype itself: This may be a read error, as it is one base from a much larger clone. J is TRBJ1-2 and V is TRBV24-1; 7 bases are shared with TRBD1. The germline V gene encodes CDR1 KGHDR and CDR2 SFDVKD. The CDR3 covers 16 residues. The CDR3 coding sequence is TGTGCCACCGGTGAAGCACAGGGGATTTTTAGTGGTGGCTACACCTTC. The encoded protein is CATGEAQGIFSGGYTF.

In its sample, this clonotype was seen a few times. At one end the junction does not follow the germline gene, possibly because of a read error. The chain recombines TRBV5-1 with TRBJ2-7, with 7 bases lining up with TRBD2. This CDR3 is built from 14 residues. CDR1 SGHRS and CDR2 YFSETQ come from the germline V gene. The CDR3 nucleotides read TGCGCCAGCAGCTTCAGCGGGGTTTCCTGCGAGCAGTACTTC. This codes for CASSFSGVSCEQYF.

This clonotype was observed a handful of times. The chain recombines TRBV7-9 with TRBJ2-2; 10 nucleotides line up with TRBD2. The germline V gene has CDR1 SEHNR and CDR2 FQNEAQ (reference sequence). This CDR3 is built from 16 residues. Trimming at V came to 2 bases and at J to 12 bases, leaving 12 bases not matched to a gene. The CDR3 DNA follows: TGTGCCAGCAGCTTATTCGAGCGGGAGGGCCTTATGAAGCTGTTTTTT. This codes for CASSLFEREGLMKLFF.

This clonotype was counted a few times. V and J are TRBV7-2 and TRBJ1-1, with D hard to call. Per the germline V gene, CDR1 is SGHTA and CDR2 is FQGNSA. The germline V and J ends were trimmed by 5 bases and 1 base, with 8 bases remaining between them. The CDR3 runs to 13 residues. CDR3 region: CASSLQRNTEAFF. DNA of the CDR3: TGTGCCAGCAGCCTCCAACGGAACACTGAAGCTTTCTTT.

This clonotype was counted at least ten times. The J gene is TRBJ2-7, the V gene TRBV20-1, with 9 bases aligning to TRBD1. CDR3 size: 14 residues. With V trimmed by 6 bases and J by 0 bases, 6 bases remained unmatched. Per germline, CDR1 DFQATT and CDR2 SNEGSKA (reference sequence). This CDR3 is CSATGTGYSYEQYF. CDR3 sequence (DNA): TGCAGTGCGACCGGGACAGGGTACTCCTACGAGCAGTACTTC.

This chain links TRBV9 with TRBJ2-7, with 7 bases matching TRBD1. CDR3 length equals 14 residues. Germline trimming cut 0 bases from V and 3 bases from J; bases unmatched to any gene: 3. Germline V CDR1 and CDR2: SGDLS, YYNGEE. The CDR3 bases are TGTGCCAGCAGCGTAGAGGGACAGAGCTACGAGCAGTACTTC. Translating it yields CASSVEGQSYEQYF.

The sample holds a few counts of this clonotype. The chain combines TRBV28 with TRBJ1-4; D might be TRBD1 (5 bases). Germline CDR1 is MDHEN and CDR2 is SYDVKM. Trimming removed 7 bases at V and 8 bases at J, with 17 bases between. CDR3 size: 14 residues. CDR3 loop: CASIAAGIGEKLFF. CDR3 nucleotides: TGTGCCAGCATCGCGGCAGGGATTGGAGAAAAACTGTTTTTT.

Here the CDR3 reads CASSQRQGEASGRATDTQYF. CDR3 coding DNA: TGCGCCAGCAGCCAACGGCAGGGGGAGGCTAGCGGGAGGGCCACAGATACGCAGTATTTT. The rearrangement links TRBV4-1 to TRBJ2-3; 12 positions match TRBD2. J was trimmed by 2 bases and V by 2 bases; bases with no gene match: 14. The CDR3 is 20 amino acids. Germline assignment: CDR1 MGHRA and CDR2 YSYEKL.

This clonotype was seen ten or more times. This chain connects TRBV2 to TRBJ2-5; tentative D call: TRBD2 (5 bases). The CDR3 extends over 18 amino acids. The germline V gene has CDR1 SNHLY and CDR2 FYNNEI. Trimming removed 4 bases at V and 1 base at J, with 22 bases between. The CDR3 region is CASSAPRGWVESQETQYF. In DNA form, the CDR3 reads TGTGCCAGCAGTGCACCGCGCGGGTGGGTCGAATCCCAAGAGACCCAGTACTTC.

This clonotype appeared many times. The V gene is TRBV11-2, the J gene TRBJ2-1, with 8 positions matching TRBD2. The CDR3 contains 15 residues. Germline CDR1 and CDR2: SGHAT and FQNNGV. Unmatched junction bases numbered 10, after V lost 4 bases and J lost 8 bases. Here the CDR3 DNA reads TGTGCCAGCAGCTACCCGAGGACTAGCATCCATGAGCAGTTCTTC. Its protein is CASSYPRTSIHEQFF.

This clonotype was detected ten times or more. The rearrangement links TRBV6-1 to TRBJ2-7; TRBD2 might be the D (5 bases). The V gene's germline CDR1 is MNHNS and CDR2 SASEGT. CDR3 length equals 14 residues. V gave up 3 bases and J gave up 6 bases, with 15 bases separating them. CDR3 nucleotide sequence: TGTGCCAGCAGTGACCGCGGACTCCGCCTCGAGCAGTACTTC. It encodes CASSDRGLRLEQYF.

J is TRBJ1-5 and V is TRBV7-2; D not resolved. The CDR3 contains 16 residues. The germline CDR1 and CDR2 sequences are SGHTA and FQGNSA. Trimming stripped 1 base from V and 4 bases from J, with 14 bases between. The CDR3 DNA sequence: TGTGCCAGCAGCTTAGTGGGTGGGGATCGAAATCAGCCCCAGCATTTT. Its translation: CASSLVGGDRNQPQHF.